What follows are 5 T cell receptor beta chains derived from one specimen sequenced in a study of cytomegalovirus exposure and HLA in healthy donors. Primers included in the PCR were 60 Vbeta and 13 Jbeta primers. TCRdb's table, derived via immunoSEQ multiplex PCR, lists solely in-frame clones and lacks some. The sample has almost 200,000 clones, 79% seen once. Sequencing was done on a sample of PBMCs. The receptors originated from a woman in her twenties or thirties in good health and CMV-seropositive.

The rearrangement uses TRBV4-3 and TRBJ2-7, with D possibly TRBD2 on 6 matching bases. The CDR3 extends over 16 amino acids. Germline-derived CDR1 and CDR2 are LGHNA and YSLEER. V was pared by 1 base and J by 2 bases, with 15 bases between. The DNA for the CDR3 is TGCGCCAGCAGCCAAGGGTTACGGGAGAGCACCTACGAGCAGTACTTC. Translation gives CASSQGLRESTYEQYF.

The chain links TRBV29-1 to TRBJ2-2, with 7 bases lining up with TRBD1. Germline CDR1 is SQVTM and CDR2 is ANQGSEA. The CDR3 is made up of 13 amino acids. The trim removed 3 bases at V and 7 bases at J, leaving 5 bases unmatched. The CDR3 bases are TGCAGCGTTGACGTACAGGGGAGCGGGGAGCTGTTTTTT. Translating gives CSVDVQGSGELFF.

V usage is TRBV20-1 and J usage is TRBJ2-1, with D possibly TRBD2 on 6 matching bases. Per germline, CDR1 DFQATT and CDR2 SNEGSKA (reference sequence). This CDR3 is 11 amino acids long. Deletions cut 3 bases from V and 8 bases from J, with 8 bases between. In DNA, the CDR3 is TGCAGTGCTAGCCTAGCGCATGAGCAGTTCTTC. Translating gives CSASLAHEQFF.

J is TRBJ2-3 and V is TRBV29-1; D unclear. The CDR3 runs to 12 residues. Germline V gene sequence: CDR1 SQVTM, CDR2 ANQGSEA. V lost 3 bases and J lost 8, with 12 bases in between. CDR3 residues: CSVDINIGTQYF. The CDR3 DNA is TGCAGCGTTGATATAAACATTGGTACGCAGTATTTT.

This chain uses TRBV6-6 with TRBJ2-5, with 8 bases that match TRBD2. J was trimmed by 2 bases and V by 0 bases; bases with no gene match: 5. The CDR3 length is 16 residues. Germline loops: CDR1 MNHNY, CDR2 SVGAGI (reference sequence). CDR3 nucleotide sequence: TGTGCCAGCAGTTACTCGGGGGGGACTAGTCAAGAGACCCAGTACTTC. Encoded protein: CASSYSGGTSQETQYF.